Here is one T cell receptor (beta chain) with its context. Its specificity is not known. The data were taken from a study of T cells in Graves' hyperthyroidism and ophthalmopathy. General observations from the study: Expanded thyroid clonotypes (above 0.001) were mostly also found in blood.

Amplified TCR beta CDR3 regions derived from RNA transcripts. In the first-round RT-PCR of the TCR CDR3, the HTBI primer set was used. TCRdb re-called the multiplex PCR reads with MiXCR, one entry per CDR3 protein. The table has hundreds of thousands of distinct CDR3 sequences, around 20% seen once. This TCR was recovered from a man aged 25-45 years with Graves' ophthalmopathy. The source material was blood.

The CDR3: CASSAGLSYNSPLHF. The CDR3 DNA is TGTGCCAGCAGTGCGGGACTGTCCTATAATTCACCCCTCCACTTT. This chain connects TRBV6-1 to TRBJ1-6; a weak D match, TRBD1 (5 bases). CDR1 is MNHNS and CDR2 is SASEGT in the germline V gene. The CDR3 is made up of 15 amino acids. V lost 4 bases to trimming and J lost 1 base, with 8 bases between them.